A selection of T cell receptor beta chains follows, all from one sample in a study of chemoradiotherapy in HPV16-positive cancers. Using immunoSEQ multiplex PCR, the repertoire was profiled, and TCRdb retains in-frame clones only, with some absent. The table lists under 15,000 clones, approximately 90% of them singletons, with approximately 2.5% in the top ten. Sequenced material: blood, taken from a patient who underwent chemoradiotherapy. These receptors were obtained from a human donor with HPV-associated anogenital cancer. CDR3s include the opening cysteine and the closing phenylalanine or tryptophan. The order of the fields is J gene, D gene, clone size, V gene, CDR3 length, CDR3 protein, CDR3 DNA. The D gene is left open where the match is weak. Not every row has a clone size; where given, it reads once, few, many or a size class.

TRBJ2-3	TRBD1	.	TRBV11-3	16	CASSLGRGGSTDTQYF	TGTGCCAGCAGCTTAGGAAGAGGGGGCAGCACAGATACGCAGTATTTT
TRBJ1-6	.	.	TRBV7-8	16	CASSPSRDTRRSPLHF	TGTGCCAGCAGCCCCTCCCGGGACACTCGAAGATCACCCCTCCACTTT
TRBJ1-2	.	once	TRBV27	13	CASSYGGGYGYTF	TGTGCCAGCAGTTACGGGGGCGGCTATGGCTACACCTTC
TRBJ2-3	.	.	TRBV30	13	CAWSVAFTDTQYF	TGTGCCTGGAGTGTAGCGTTCACAGATACGCAGTATTTT
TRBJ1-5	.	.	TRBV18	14	CASSGTIGDQPQHF	TGTGCCAGCTCCGGGACGATCGGGGATCAGCCCCAGCATTTT
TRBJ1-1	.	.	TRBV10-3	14	CAITPGAQNTEAFF	TGTGCCATCACCCCCGGGGCCCAGAACACTGAAGCTTTCTTT
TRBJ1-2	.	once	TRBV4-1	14	CASSPRTDFGGYTF	TGCGCCAGCAGCCCACGGACGGACTTTGGGGGCTACACCTTC
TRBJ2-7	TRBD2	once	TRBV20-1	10	CSALAGEQYF	TGCAGTGCGCTAGCGGGGGAGCAGTACTTC
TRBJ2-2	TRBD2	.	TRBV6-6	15	CASSSTSGETGELFF	TGTGCCAGCAGCTCCACTAGCGGGGAGACCGGGGAGCTGTTTTTT
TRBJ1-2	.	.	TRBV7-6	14	CASSLSPGNRGYTF	TGTGCCAGCAGCTTAAGTCCAGGGAATAGGGGCTACACCTTC
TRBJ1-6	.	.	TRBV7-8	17	CASGSGGLSSYNSPLHF	TGTGCCAGCGGATCGGGGGGGCTTAGCTCCTATAATTCACCCCTCCACTTT
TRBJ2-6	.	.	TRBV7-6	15	CASSLYVSGANVLTF	TGTGCCAGCAGCTTATACGTGTCCGGGGCCAACGTCCTGACTTTC
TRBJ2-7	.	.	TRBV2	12	CASLGRVDEQYF	TGTGCCAGCCTTGGCAGGGTGGATGAGCAGTACTTC
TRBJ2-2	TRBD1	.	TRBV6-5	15	CASSYGTVNTGELFF	TGTGCCAGCAGTTACGGGACAGTGAACACCGGGGAGCTGTTTTTT
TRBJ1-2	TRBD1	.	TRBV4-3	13	CASSLDRDYGYTF	TGCGCCAGCAGCCTTGACAGGGATTATGGCTACACCTTC
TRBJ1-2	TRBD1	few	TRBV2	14	CASAAEQGAYGYTF	TGTGCCAGCGCAGCCGAACAGGGGGCTTATGGCTACACCTTC
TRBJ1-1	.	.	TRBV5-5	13	CASSLYYLTEAFF	TGTGCCAGCAGCTTATATTATTTGACTGAAGCTTTCTTT
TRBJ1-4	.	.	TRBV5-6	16	CASSLFEKAGGEKLFF	TGTGCCAGCAGCTTGTTCGAAAAAGCGGGCGGTGAAAAACTGTTTTTT
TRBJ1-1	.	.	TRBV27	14	CASSLTVRNTEAFF	TGTGCCAGCAGTTTGACAGTTAGGAACACTGAAGCTTTCTTT
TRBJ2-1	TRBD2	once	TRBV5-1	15	CASFTSGGAKREQFF	TGCGCCAGCTTTACTAGCGGGGGGGCGAAGCGGGAGCAGTTCTTC
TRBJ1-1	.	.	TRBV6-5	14	CASSYSSGSTEAFF	TGTGCCAGCAGTTATTCTAGCGGCAGCACTGAAGCTTTCTTT
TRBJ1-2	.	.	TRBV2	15	CASSIAVDANYGYTF	TGTGCCAGCAGTATCGCAGTGGATGCTAACTATGGCTACACCTTC
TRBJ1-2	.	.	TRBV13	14	CASSLDPGAVGYTF	TGTGCCAGCAGCTTAGACCCGGGGGCGGTTGGCTACACCTTC
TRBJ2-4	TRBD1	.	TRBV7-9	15	CASSLSTTGWDIQYF	TGTGCCAGCAGCTTATCCACGACAGGGTGGGACATTCAGTACTTC
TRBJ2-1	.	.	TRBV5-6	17	CASSVTVVTGRFNEQFF	TGTGCCAGCAGCGTGACGGTAGTTACCGGGAGATTCAATGAGCAGTTCTTC
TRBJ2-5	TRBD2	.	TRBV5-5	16	CASSVERRGVQETQYF	TGTGCCAGCAGCGTGGAAAGGCGGGGGGTCCAAGAGACCCAGTACTTC